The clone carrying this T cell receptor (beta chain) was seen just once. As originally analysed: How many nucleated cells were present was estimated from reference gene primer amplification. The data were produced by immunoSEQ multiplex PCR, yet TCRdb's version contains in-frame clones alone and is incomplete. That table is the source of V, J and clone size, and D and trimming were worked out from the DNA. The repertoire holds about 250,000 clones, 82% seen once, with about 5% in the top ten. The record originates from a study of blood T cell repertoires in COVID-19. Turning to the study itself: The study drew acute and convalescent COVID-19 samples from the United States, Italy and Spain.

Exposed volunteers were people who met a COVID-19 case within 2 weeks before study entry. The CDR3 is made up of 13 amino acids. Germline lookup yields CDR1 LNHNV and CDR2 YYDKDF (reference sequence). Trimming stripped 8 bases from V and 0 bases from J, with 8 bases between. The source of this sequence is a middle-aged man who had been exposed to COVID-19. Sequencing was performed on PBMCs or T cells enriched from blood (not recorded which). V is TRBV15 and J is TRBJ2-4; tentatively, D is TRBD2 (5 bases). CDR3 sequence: CATEGTAKNIQYF. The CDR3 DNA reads TGTGCCACCGAGGGAACAGCCAAAAACATTCAGTACTTC.